The 2 T cell receptor beta chains reported below all come from one sample, sequenced in a study. Via MiXCR, TCRdb re-called the 5' RACE reads, giving one row per CDR3 protein. This table holds fewer than 8,500 distinct CDR3 sequences, roughly 65% found once. The material sequenced was tumor-infiltrating naive CD4+ T cells sorted from the breast tumor. The subset: naive CD4+ T cells, CD4+CD45RA+CD25-. The receptors originated from a female donor with breast cancer.

This clonotype was seen more than once but under ten times. J is TRBJ1-2 and V is TRBV7-2; D remains unclear. The V and J ends lost 8 bases and 4 bases respectively, with 14 bases between them. The CDR3 extends over 13 amino acids. Germline V gene data show CDR1 as SGHTA and CDR2 as FQGNSA. The CDR3 DNA sequence: TGTGCCAGCTCGGTTACCCTTGGCTATGGCTACACCTTC. This encodes CASSVTLGYGYTF.

The rearrangement links TRBV12-3 or TRBV12-4 to TRBJ1-5, with D perhaps TRBD1 (5 bases). The CDR3 contains 14 residues. Trimming removed 6 bases at V and 2 bases at J, with 11 bases between. CDR3 nucleotides: TGTGCCAGCAGGGGTTGGGGGGGCAATCAGCCCCAGCATTTT. Its protein is CASRGWGGNQPQHF.